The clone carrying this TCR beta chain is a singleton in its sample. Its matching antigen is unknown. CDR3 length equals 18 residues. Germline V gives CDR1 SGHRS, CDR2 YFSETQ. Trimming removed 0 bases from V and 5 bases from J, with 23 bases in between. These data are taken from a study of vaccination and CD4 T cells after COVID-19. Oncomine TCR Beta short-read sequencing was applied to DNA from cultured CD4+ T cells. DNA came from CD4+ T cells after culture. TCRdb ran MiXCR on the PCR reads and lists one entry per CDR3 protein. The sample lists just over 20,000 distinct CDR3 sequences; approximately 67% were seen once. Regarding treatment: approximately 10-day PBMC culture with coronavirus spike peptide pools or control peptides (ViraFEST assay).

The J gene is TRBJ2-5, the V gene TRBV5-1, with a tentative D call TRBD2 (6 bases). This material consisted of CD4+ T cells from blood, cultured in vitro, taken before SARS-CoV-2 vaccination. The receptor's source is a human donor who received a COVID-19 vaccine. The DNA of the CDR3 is TGCGCCAGCAGCTTGGGGAGCTTGGCAGGGCAAGGGAGGGAGACCCAGTACTTC. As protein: CASSLGSLAGQGRETQYF.